Sequencing of this T cell receptor beta chain was carried out in a study of identical twins. This clonotype was seen ten or more times. No antigen is known for it. In every case, the donor was a healthy Caucasian. A universal primer binding site was introduced by template switching. The final cDNA contained unique molecular identifiers. TCRdb ran MiXCR on the 5' RACE reads and lists one entry per CDR3 protein. The repertoire holds approximately 410,000 distinct CDR3 sequences, with about a fifth as singletons. General observations from the study: Alpha sequences out of frame and shared by twins had excess low generation probability.

The receptor comes from a man aged 50 or older in good health. The sample comprised naive T cells sorted from blood.

CDR3 sequence: CASSRVSDTGELFF. CDR3 nucleotide sequence: TGCGCCAGCAGCCGTGTTAGCGACACCGGGGAGCTGTTTTTT. The rearrangement uses TRBV5-1 and TRBJ2-2, with D tentatively TRBD2 (5 bases). Germline CDR1 SGHRS, CDR2 YFSETQ. The CDR3 spans 14 residues. The V gene lost 4 bases and the J gene lost 3 bases, with 10 bases spanning the gap.